What follows are 21 T cell receptor beta chains derived from one specimen sequenced in a study of cytomegalovirus exposure and HLA in healthy donors. The study ran its PCR with 60 Vbeta and 13 Jbeta primers. Assay used: immunoSEQ multiplex PCR; TCRdb lists only in-frame clones, some missing. The sample holds about 160,000 clones, approximately 82% seen once. Material for sequencing was PBMCs. The receptors stem from a man aged 50-60 years in good health and CMV-seropositive.

The gene calls are TRBV5-1 and TRBJ1-1, with 9 bases identical to TRBD1. The V gene end was trimmed by 3 bases and the J gene end by 0 bases; junction bases not matched to a gene: 0. CDR1 and CDR2 (germline): SGHRS, YFSETQ. CDR3 size: 14 residues. CDR3 DNA: TGCGCCAGCAGCTGGGACAGGGTGAACACTGAAGCTTTCTTT. This codes for CASSWDRVNTEAFF.

This clone is a singleton in its sample. The chain recombines TRBV5-6 with TRBJ2-5; 12 bases are a match to TRBD2. This CDR3 region has 15 residues. The junction had 4 bases not matched to a gene; V was cut back by 3 bases and J by 4 bases. The germline V gene encodes CDR1 SGHDT and CDR2 YYEEEE. Here the CDR3 reads CASSSLAGGRETQYF. The CDR3, as DNA: TGTGCCAGCAGCTCCCTAGCGGGGGGGCGAGAGACCCAGTACTTC.

The CDR3 sequence: CASSLGTDSNQPQHF. The DNA for the CDR3 is TGTGCCAGCAGCTTGGGAACAGATAGCAATCAGCCCCAGCATTTT. The chain recombines TRBV5-5 with TRBJ1-5; no clear D. V dropped 0 bases and J dropped 0 bases, with 7 bases sitting between them. CDR1 is SGHKS, CDR2 YYEKEE, per germline (reference sequence). The CDR3 contains 15 residues.

This clone came up many times. The chain has TRBV6-6 and TRBJ2-1, with TRBD2 matching over 11 bases. CDR1 and CDR2 (germline): MNHNY, SVGAGI (reference sequence). CDR3 size: 15 residues. With 6 bases clipped from V and 9 bases from J, the junction kept 10 bases outside the gene matches. CDR3 DNA sequence: TGTGCCAGCAGACCCACGGGACTAGCGGTACTTGAGCAGTTCTTC. This encodes CASRPTGLAVLEQFF.

J is TRBJ2-7 and V is TRBV19; 8 nucleotides line up with TRBD2. J lost 0 bases, V lost 7 bases, and 5 bases had no gene match. Germline CDR1 is LNHDA and CDR2 is SQIVND (reference sequence). The CDR3 length is 14 residues. The CDR3, as DNA: TGTGCCAGTACCTCGGGGGGGAGCTCCTACGAGCAGTACTTC. Protein: CASTSGGSSYEQYF.

This chain connects TRBV4-1 to TRBJ2-1, with D perhaps matching TRBD2 (5 bases). The V end was cut by 1 base, the J end by 3 bases, with 25 bases between. The CDR3 totals 20 residues. Per the germline V gene, CDR1 is MGHRA and CDR2 is YSYEKL. The CDR3 spells CASSQAARRPASTHYNEQFF. CDR3 coding DNA: TGCGCCAGCAGCCAAGCCGCCCGCCGGCCCGCTAGCACCCACTACAATGAGCAGTTCTTC.

CDR3 nucleotides: TGCGCCAGCGCTACCGGGGGATATGGCTACACCTTC. Translated, it gives CASATGGYGYTF. The rearrangement joins TRBV5-1 to TRBJ1-2; tentatively, D is TRBD1 (5 bases). CDR1 is SGHRS, CDR2 YFSETQ, per germline. Trimming removed 7 bases from V and 5 bases from J, with 12 bases in between. The CDR3 runs to 12 residues.

J is TRBJ2-7 and V is TRBV11-2; TRBD1 is a possible D gene (5 bases). Germline lookup yields CDR1 SGHAT and CDR2 FQNNGV. This CDR3 has 11 residues. Between the trimmed V and J ends, which lost 2 bases and 7 bases, there was a span of 6 bases. The CDR3 DNA sequence: TGTGCCAGCAGCTTACAGGGTGAGCAGTACTTC. Translating gives CASSLQGEQYF.

The gene calls are TRBV13 and TRBJ2-1; 9 positions agree with TRBD2. V shed 5 bases and J 7 bases; nucleotides not matched to a gene: 9. Per germline, CDR1 PRHDT and CDR2 FYEKMQ (reference sequence). The CDR3 length is 15 residues. The DNA of the CDR3 is TGTGCCAGCAGCCCGCTAGCGGGAACGGGTAATGAGCAGTTCTTC. Encoded protein: CASSPLAGTGNEQFF.

This chain connects TRBV16 to TRBJ2-2; 7 bases match TRBD1. From germline, CDR1 is KGHSY and CDR2 FQNENV. CDR3 length: 14 amino acids. With V trimmed by 4 bases and J by 9 bases, 8 bases remained unmatched. The chain's CDR3 is CASSPGTARRELFF. CDR3 sequence (DNA): TGTGCCAGCAGCCCCGGGACAGCCAGAAGGGAGCTGTTTTTT. Full variable domain (remainder filled in from reference TRBV16 and TRBJ2-2): GEEVAQTPKHLVRGEGQKAKLYCAPIKGHSYVFWYQQVLKNEFKFLISFQNENVFDETGMPKERFSAKCLPNSPCSLEIQATKLEDSAVYFCASSPGTARRELFFGEGSRLTVL.

The rearrangement joins TRBV28 to TRBJ2-7; D is perhaps TRBD1 (5 bases). The CDR3 is 17 residues long. The germline V and J ends were trimmed by 4 bases and 3 bases, with 22 bases remaining between them. Germline loops: CDR1 MDHEN, CDR2 SYDVKM. The CDR3 nucleotides read TGTGCCAGCAGTTCCGACAGAGCAACTTCTAGGCTCTACGAGCAGTACGTC. This encodes CASSSDRATSRLYEQYV.

The chain employs TRBV29-1 and TRBJ2-1; 9 bases agree with TRBD1. The CDR3 sequence is 14 residues long. V shed 3 bases and J 3 bases; nucleotides not matched to a gene: 3. The germline gives CDR1 SQVTM, CDR2 ANQGSEA. CDR3 residues: CSVEGTGLYNEQFF. In DNA form, the CDR3 reads TGCAGCGTTGAGGGGACAGGGCTCTACAATGAGCAGTTCTTC.

The V gene is TRBV27, the J gene TRBJ1-1, with 7 bases fitting TRBD1. This CDR3 has 11 amino acids. Germline values: CDR1 MNHEY, CDR2 SMNVEV (reference sequence). V dropped 7 bases and J dropped 11; count of bases not matched to a gene: 7. The CDR3 spells CASIIGQVAFF. The CDR3 DNA follows: TGTGCCAGCATCATAGGACAGGTGGCTTTCTTT.

The chain combines TRBV5-1 with TRBJ1-1, with 7 bases aligning to TRBD1. The CDR3 is 15 amino acids. J gave up 2 bases and V 4 bases, and 8 bases lay outside the gene matches. Germline CDR1 reads SGHRS; CDR2 reads YFSETQ. CDR3 sequence reads: CASSASTGSNTEAFF. In DNA form, the CDR3 reads TGCGCCAGCAGCGCCTCGACAGGGTCCAACACTGAAGCTTTCTTT.

This chain uses TRBV9 with TRBJ2-1, with 7 positions matching TRBD2. The CDR3 runs 16 residues. Germline CDR1 reads SGDLS; CDR2 reads YYNGEE. With V trimmed by 0 bases and J by 4 bases, 7 bases remained unmatched. The CDR3 DNA reads TGTGCCAGCAGCGTAGCCCCTGGGGGGGTTTACAATGAGCAGTTCTTC. It translates to CASSVAPGGVYNEQFF.

The chain has TRBV10-2 and TRBJ2-5, with 11 nucleotides matching TRBD2. Germline-derived CDR1 and CDR2 are WSHSY and SAAADI. V lost 3 bases to trimming and J lost 5 bases; unmatched junction nucleotides: 5. The CDR3 has 15 residues. The CDR3 sequence: CASSDASGGRETQYF. In nucleotides, the CDR3 is TGCGCCAGCAGTGACGCTAGCGGGGGGCGGGAGACCCAGTACTTC.

The chain links TRBV30 to TRBJ2-1; TRBD2 aligns across 9 bases. CDR3 length equals 14 residues. The germline CDR1 and CDR2 sequences are GTSNPN and SVGIG (reference sequence). J gave up 5 bases and V 5 bases, and 7 bases lay outside the gene matches. Here the CDR3 reads CAWVAGEGDNEQFF. Here the CDR3 DNA reads TGTGCCTGGGTAGCGGGAGAAGGAGACAATGAGCAGTTCTTC.

This clone appeared once. The gene calls are TRBV21-1 and TRBJ1-6; TRBD1, the table's D call, lacks a check against the DNA. TRBV21-1 is given as a pseudogene. CDR3 length: 17 amino acids. The CDR3 region is CASSKRTEGGVNSPLHF. In DNA form, the CDR3 reads TGTGCCAGCAGCAAAAGGACGGAAGGGGGCGTGAATTCACCCCTCCACTTT.

Comments on this clone: At one boundary the junction diverges from the germline segment, which might be a read error. The V gene is TRBV6-5, the J gene TRBJ1-2; D is possibly TRBD1 (5 bases). CDR1 is MNHEY, CDR2 SVGAGI, per germline. The CDR3 sequence is 13 residues long. CDR3 in DNA: TGTGCCAGCAGTTACCTAGGGGCGGATGGCCACACCTTC. It is translated as CASSYLGADGHTF.

This clone was counted a few times. The chain is built from TRBV2 and TRBJ2-2; 10 bases match TRBD2. In germline, CDR1 is SNHLY, CDR2 FYNNEI. V dropped 3 bases and J dropped 3; count of bases not matched to a gene: 1. The CDR3 extends over 15 amino acids. This CDR3 is CASSEGLAYTGELFF. CDR3 DNA: TGTGCCAGCAGTGAGGGACTAGCGTACACCGGGGAGCTGTTTTTT.

This clone was counted once. V is TRBV23-1 and J is TRBJ1-4; 10 bases match TRBD1. TRBV23-1 is known as an ORF, though its function is uncertain. J lost 5 bases, V lost 1 base, and 1 base had no gene match. The CDR3 has 15 amino acids. The CDR3 reads CASSQWDRGNEKLFF. For the CDR3, the DNA is TGCGCCAGCAGTCAATGGGACAGGGGCAATGAAAAACTGTTTTTT.